This T cell receptor beta chain was identified in a study of Ad26.COV2.S vaccination and SARS-CoV-2 variants. Study context: This donor came from the COV1001 trial of Ad26.COV2.S. Recipients of Ad26.COV2.S got it intramuscularly, once or twice 56 days apart. Broader study findings: It was vaccine recipients, not placebo recipients, who had the higher spike-specific TCR breadth.

Worth noting for this clone: Its antigen is as yet unknown.

Treatment specified: 15 to 20 received Ad26.COV2.S at low or high dose, single or two shots; about 5 received placebo; per-sample allocation not given. Material that was analyzed had been drawn on day 63 after the first vaccine or placebo injection. The vaccine antigen was prefusion-stabilized Wuhan SARS-CoV-2 spike. The CDR3 consists of 15 residues. Germline lookup yields CDR1 LGHNA and CDR2 YSLEER. Trimming removed 2 bases from V and 5 bases from J, with 15 bases in between. Measured with immunoSEQ multiplex PCR; TCRdb has only the in-frame clones, and not every one. The table lists about 480,000 clones, roughly 89% of them singletons.

The specimen was peripheral blood, collected in a trial of Ad26.COV2.S vaccine versus placebo. This chain connects TRBV4-3 to TRBJ1-1; no clear D gene. The TCR originated in a person between 18 and 60 years old who received the Ad26.COV2.S COVID-19 vaccine or a placebo. The CDR3 here is CASSQSGGYQTEAFF. The CDR3 DNA reads TGCGCCAGCAGCCAAAGTGGAGGGTATCAAACTGAAGCTTTCTTT.